The entry that follows covers one T cell receptor (beta chain) sequence. The data belong to a study of shared clonotypes between healthy human individuals. Measured with immunoSEQ multiplex PCR; TCRdb has only the in-frame clones, and not every one. The sample has roughly 2.1 million clones, 85% to 95% seen once; the top ten hold about 1.8%. Terminally differentiated effector memory CD45RA+ cells were excluded from the naive CD8 cells, which were CD45RO-negative and positively selected for CCR7. Germline V gene sequence: CDR1 ENHRY, CDR2 SYGVKD. The ends were cut back, 0 bases at V and 3 bases at J, with 12 bases in the middle. This CDR3 region has 15 residues.

The clonotype was recovered from a man aged 18 to 35 in good health. Some clones in this sample may be carry-over from other donors' samples. This chain uses TRBV10-3 with TRBJ2-7; D is possibly TRBD1 (6 bases). The sequencing input was naive CD8+ T cells from PBMCs. CDR3 residues: CAISESRGHVYEQYF. CDR3 bases: TGTGCCATCAGTGAGTCGAGGGGACATGTCTACGAGCAGTACTTC.